This is a list of T cell receptor beta chains from one sample in a study of chemoradiotherapy in HPV16-positive cancers. Clones were read by immunoSEQ multiplex PCR, and TCRdb kept only the in-frame ones, dropping some. Counted here are more than 9,000 clones, 86% occurring once; the ten biggest clones make up roughly 2.7%. The material was blood, obtained from a patient who underwent chemoradiotherapy. The receptors originated from a human donor with HPV-associated anogenital cancer. CDR3s include the opening cysteine and the closing phenylalanine or tryptophan. The D gene is left open where the match is weak. Expanded clones get a size class; other rows say once, few or many, or leave the size out.

v_call: TRBV7-2; clone_size: .; cdr3_length: 14; d_call: .; j_call: TRBJ2-5; cdr3_aa: CASSLGQLGETQYF; cdr3_nt: TGTGCCAGCAGCTTAGGACAGCTCGGAGAGACCCAGTACTTC
v_call: TRBV6-1; clone_size: .; cdr3_length: 14; d_call: TRBD1; j_call: TRBJ2-2; cdr3_aa: CASSSTGGTGELFF; cdr3_nt: TGTGCCAGCTCCAGCACAGGGGGAACCGGGGAGCTGTTTTTT
v_call: TRBV25-1; clone_size: .; cdr3_length: 12; d_call: .; j_call: TRBJ1-1; cdr3_aa: CASSDRRYEAFF; cdr3_nt: TGTGCCAGCAGTGATCGGCGGTATGAAGCTTTCTTT
v_call: TRBV7-9; clone_size: .; cdr3_length: 14; d_call: TRBD1; j_call: TRBJ1-1; cdr3_aa: CASSPGQGRREAFF; cdr3_nt: TGTGCCAGCAGCCCCGGACAGGGGCGGCGTGAAGCTTTCTTT
v_call: TRBV6-1; clone_size: .; cdr3_length: 15; d_call: .; j_call: TRBJ2-7; cdr3_aa: CASSTLKTPTYEQYF; cdr3_nt: TGTGCCAGCAGTACTCTTAAAACCCCAACCTACGAGCAGTACTTC
v_call: TRBV6-5; clone_size: .; cdr3_length: 14; d_call: .; j_call: TRBJ2-7; cdr3_aa: CASTRLTGAYEQYF; cdr3_nt: TGTGCCAGCACCCGTTTGACAGGAGCCTACGAGCAGTACTTC
v_call: TRBV5-6; clone_size: .; cdr3_length: 16; d_call: TRBD1; j_call: TRBJ1-3; cdr3_aa: CASTYLVDRAGNTIYF; cdr3_nt: TGTGCCAGCACCTACTTGGTCGACAGGGCTGGAAACACCATATATTTT
v_call: TRBV6-6; clone_size: .; cdr3_length: 12; d_call: .; j_call: TRBJ2-7; cdr3_aa: CASSYSPGEQYF; cdr3_nt: TGTGCCAGCAGTTACTCCCCGGGAGAGCAGTACTTC
v_call: TRBV20-1; clone_size: .; cdr3_length: 11; d_call: .; j_call: TRBJ2-5; cdr3_aa: CSAIHMETQYF; cdr3_nt: TGCAGTGCTATCCACATGGAGACCCAGTACTTC
v_call: TRBV5-1; clone_size: .; cdr3_length: 17; d_call: TRBD2; j_call: TRBJ2-1; cdr3_aa: CASSFMGMRGVYNEQFF; cdr3_nt: TGCGCCAGCAGCTTCATGGGAATGCGGGGGGTATACAATGAGCAGTTCTTC
v_call: TRBV5-4; clone_size: few; cdr3_length: 13; d_call: .; j_call: TRBJ1-2; cdr3_aa: CASSFDPNYGYTF; cdr3_nt: TGTGCCAGCAGCTTTGACCCCAACTATGGCTACACCTTC
v_call: TRBV19; clone_size: .; cdr3_length: 12; d_call: .; j_call: TRBJ2-1; cdr3_aa: CASSTIYNEQFF; cdr3_nt: TGTGCCAGTAGTACCATCTACAATGAGCAGTTCTTC
v_call: TRBV5-5; clone_size: .; cdr3_length: 15; d_call: .; j_call: TRBJ1-5; cdr3_aa: CASSFRVGYNQPQHF; cdr3_nt: TGTGCCAGCAGCTTTAGGGTAGGGTACAATCAGCCCCAGCATTTT
v_call: TRBV5-1; clone_size: .; cdr3_length: 11; d_call: .; j_call: TRBJ2-3; cdr3_aa: CASHGAGTQYF; cdr3_nt: TGCGCCAGCCATGGGGCCGGTACGCAGTATTTT
v_call: TRBV15; clone_size: .; cdr3_length: 17; d_call: .; j_call: TRBJ1-3; cdr3_aa: CATSREGYSDSGNTIYF; cdr3_nt: TGTGCCACCAGCAGAGAAGGTTATTCAGACTCTGGAAACACCATATATTTT
v_call: TRBV7-9; clone_size: .; cdr3_length: 11; d_call: .; j_call: TRBJ1-1; cdr3_aa: CASSLQLEAFF; cdr3_nt: TGTGCCAGCAGCTTACAACTCGAAGCTTTCTTT
v_call: TRBV5-4; clone_size: .; cdr3_length: 16; d_call: TRBD2; j_call: TRBJ2-3; cdr3_aa: CASSLVSGGPTDTQYF; cdr3_nt: TGTGCCAGCAGCTTGGTTAGCGGGGGACCCACAGATACGCAGTATTTT
v_call: TRBV5-1; clone_size: .; cdr3_length: 12; d_call: .; j_call: TRBJ1-2; cdr3_aa: CASSLDFRGYTF; cdr3_nt: TGCGCCAGCAGCTTGGACTTTCGTGGCTACACCTTC
v_call: TRBV18; clone_size: .; cdr3_length: 14; d_call: .; j_call: TRBJ1-1; cdr3_aa: CASSPQGANTEAFF; cdr3_nt: TGTGCCAGCTCACCACAAGGGGCTAACACTGAAGCTTTCTTT
v_call: TRBV15; clone_size: .; cdr3_length: 16; d_call: TRBD1; j_call: TRBJ2-1; cdr3_aa: CATSRGRQGAYNEQFF; cdr3_nt: TGTGCCACCAGCAGAGGCCGACAGGGGGCTTACAATGAGCAGTTCTTC
v_call: TRBV9; clone_size: .; cdr3_length: 15; d_call: TRBD1; j_call: TRBJ1-2; cdr3_aa: CASSPRQGAIYGYTF; cdr3_nt: TGTGCCAGCAGCCCCCGACAGGGGGCCATATATGGCTACACCTTC
v_call: TRBV2; clone_size: .; cdr3_length: 13; d_call: TRBD1; j_call: TRBJ2-7; cdr3_aa: CASRRETGGQQYF; cdr3_nt: TGTGCCAGCAGGAGGGAGACAGGGGGCCAGCAGTACTTC
v_call: TRBV13; clone_size: .; cdr3_length: 12; d_call: .; j_call: TRBJ2-2; cdr3_aa: CASSLFTGELFF; cdr3_nt: TGTGCCAGCAGCCTATTCACCGGGGAGCTGTTTTTT
v_call: TRBV18; clone_size: .; cdr3_length: 13; d_call: .; j_call: TRBJ2-7; cdr3_aa: CASSPRTSYEQYF; cdr3_nt: TGTGCCAGCTCACCACGGACCTCCTACGAGCAGTACTTC
v_call: TRBV6-1; clone_size: once; cdr3_length: 13; d_call: .; j_call: TRBJ2-7; cdr3_aa: CASSEGISYEQYF; cdr3_nt: TGTGCCAGCAGTGAAGGTATCTCCTACGAGCAGTACTTC
v_call: TRBV7-3; clone_size: .; cdr3_length: 13; d_call: .; j_call: TRBJ2-7; cdr3_aa: CASSPGGGYEQYF; cdr3_nt: TGTGCCAGCAGTCCAGGGGGGGGCTACGAGCAGTACTTC
v_call: TRBV29-1; clone_size: .; cdr3_length: 11; d_call: .; j_call: TRBJ2-7; cdr3_aa: CSVEERDEQYF; cdr3_nt: TGCAGCGTTGAAGAAAGGGACGAGCAGTACTTC
v_call: TRBV19; clone_size: .; cdr3_length: 15; d_call: .; j_call: TRBJ2-5; cdr3_aa: CASSESGGLIETQYF; cdr3_nt: TGTGCCAGTAGTGAGTCCGGGGGCCTAATAGAGACCCAGTACTTC
v_call: TRBV5-4; clone_size: .; cdr3_length: 12; d_call: .; j_call: TRBJ1-2; cdr3_aa: CASSSPDYGYTF; cdr3_nt: TGTGCCAGCAGCTCCCCTGACTATGGCTACACCTTC